A selection of T cell receptor beta chains follows, all from one sample in a study of T cells in Graves' hyperthyroidism and ophthalmopathy. TCRdb re-called the multiplex PCR reads through MiXCR, storing one row per CDR3 protein. Seen here are around 610,000 distinct CDR3 sequences, roughly 14% observed once, and the top ten hold 3.5% to 4.5%. The sequencing input was blood. Every receptor here comes from a woman aged 40-49 years with Graves' ophthalmopathy. Each CDR3 is given with its conserved first and last residue. D genes are given only for firm matches. Rows give clone size only sometimes, using once, few, many, or a class for an expanded clone.

size	V	J	D	DNA	CDR3
many	TRBV5-1	TRBJ1-1	NA	TGCGCCAGCAGCTCTTCAGTGAACACTGAAGCTTTCTTT	CASSSSVNTEAFF
many	TRBV5-1	TRBJ2-7	TRBD1	TGCGCCAGCAGCTTACTACCGGGACAGGCCCGTCACTTC	CASSLLPGQARHF
few	TRBV7-7	TRBJ2-5	NA	TGTGCTAGCAGCCGCCGTGTTCTTCCACAAGAGACCCAGTACTTC	CASSRRVLPQETQYF
NA	TRBV18	TRBJ1-6	NA	TGTGCCAGCTCACCGCACGAACGACTCGACCGGGATTCACCCCTCCACTTT	CASSPHERLDRDSPLHF
NA	TRBV4-1	TRBJ2-7	NA	TGCGCCAGCAGCCAAGTGGCAGGGAACTCCTACGAGCAGTACTTC	CASSQVAGNSYEQYF
few	TRBV5-1	TRBJ2-7	NA	TGCGCCAGCAGCTTTACGGGGGGCCTGGGAGAGCAGTACTTC	CASSFTGGLGEQYF
NA	TRBV7-2	TRBJ2-5	TRBD1	TGTGCCAGCAGTTACCCGGGACAGGGGTACGAAGAGACCCAGTACTTC	CASSYPGQGYEETQYF
many	TRBV28	TRBJ1-1	NA	TGTGCCAGCAGGCCCCGTCCGGGGAGCACTGAAGCTTTCTTT	CASRPRPGSTEAFF
many	TRBV24-1	TRBJ2-5	NA	TGTGCCACCAGTGATTTTGATACGGGACTCCACCAAGAGACCCAGTACTTC	CATSDFDTGLHQETQYF
few	TRBV4-3	TRBJ1-2	NA	TGCGCCAGCAGCCAAGATGGAGACTATGGCTACACCTTC	CASSQDGDYGYTF
many	TRBV7-2	TRBJ2-7	NA	TGTGCCAGCAGCTTAGTTTGGGCCACCTACGAGCAGTACTTC	CASSLVWATYEQYF
many	TRBV2	TRBJ2-2	NA	TGTGCCAGCAGTGAACAGGCAGCCGGGGAGCTGTTTTTT	CASSEQAAGELFF
NA	TRBV20-1	TRBJ1-2	TRBD1	TGCAGTGCTAGACAGCCCGGGGGCGGGACAGGTGGGCTCTATGGCTACACCTTC	CSARQPGGGTGGLYGYTF
few	TRBV3-1	TRBJ2-7	NA	TGTGCCAGCGCCCCCCGGATGGCCTACGAGCAGTACTTC	CASAPRMAYEQYF
many	TRBV20-1	TRBJ2-5	NA	TGCAGTGCTCGTAAGACTAGCCAAGAGACCCAGTACTTC	CSARKTSQETQYF